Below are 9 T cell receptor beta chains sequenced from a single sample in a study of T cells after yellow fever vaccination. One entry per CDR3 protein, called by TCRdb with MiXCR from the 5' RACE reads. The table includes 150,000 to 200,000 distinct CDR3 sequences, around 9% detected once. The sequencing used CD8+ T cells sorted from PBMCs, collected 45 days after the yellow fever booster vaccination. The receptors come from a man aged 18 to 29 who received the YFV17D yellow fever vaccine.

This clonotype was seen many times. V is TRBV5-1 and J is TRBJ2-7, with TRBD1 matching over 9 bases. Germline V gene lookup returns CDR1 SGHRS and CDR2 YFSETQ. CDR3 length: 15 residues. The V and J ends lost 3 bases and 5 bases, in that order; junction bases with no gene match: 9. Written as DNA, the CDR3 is TGCGCCAGCAGCTACGCCGGGACAGGGAACAACGAGCAGTACTTC. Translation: CASSYAGTGNNEQYF. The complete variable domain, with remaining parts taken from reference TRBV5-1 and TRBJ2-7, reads KAGVTQTPRYLIKTRGQQVTLSCSPISGHRSVSWYQQTPGQGLQFLFEYFSETQRNKGNFPGRFSGRQFSNSRSEMNVSTLELGDSALYLCASSYAGTGNNEQYFGPGTRLTVT.

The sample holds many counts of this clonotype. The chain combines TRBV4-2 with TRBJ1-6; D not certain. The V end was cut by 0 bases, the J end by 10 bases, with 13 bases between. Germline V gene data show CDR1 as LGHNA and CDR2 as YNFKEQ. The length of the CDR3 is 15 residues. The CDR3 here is CASSQDIAHLSPLHF. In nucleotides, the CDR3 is TGTGCCAGCAGCCAAGATATAGCTCACTTATCACCCCTCCACTTT.

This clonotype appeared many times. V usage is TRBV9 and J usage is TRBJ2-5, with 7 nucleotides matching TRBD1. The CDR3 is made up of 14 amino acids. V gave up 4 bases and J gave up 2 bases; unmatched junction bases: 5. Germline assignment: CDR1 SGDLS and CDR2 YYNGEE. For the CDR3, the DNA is TGTGCCAGCAGCCGAGGGGGCTATCAAGAGACCCAGTACTTC. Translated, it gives CASSRGGYQETQYF.

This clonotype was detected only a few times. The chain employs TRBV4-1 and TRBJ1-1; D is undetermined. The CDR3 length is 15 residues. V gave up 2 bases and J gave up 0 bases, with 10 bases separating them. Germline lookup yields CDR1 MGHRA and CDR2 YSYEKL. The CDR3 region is CASSQRLELNTEAFF. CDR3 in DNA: TGCGCCAGCAGCCAACGTCTTGAGTTGAACACTGAAGCTTTCTTT.

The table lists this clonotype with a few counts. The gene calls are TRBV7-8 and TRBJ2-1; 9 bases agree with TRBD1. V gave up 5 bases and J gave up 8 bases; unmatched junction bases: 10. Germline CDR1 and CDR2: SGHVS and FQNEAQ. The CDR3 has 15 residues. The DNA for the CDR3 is TGTGCCAGCAGCAACCGGGACAGGGTTACGGATGAGCAGTTCTTC. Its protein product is CASSNRDRVTDEQFF.

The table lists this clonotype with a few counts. CDR3 nucleotide sequence: TGTGCCAGCAGCTCAGCCGACAGGGTGCCCTACGAGCAGTACTTC. This translates into CASSSADRVPYEQYF. This rearrangement joins TRBV7-9 to TRBJ2-7; 7 bases match TRBD1. The length of the CDR3 is 15 residues. CDR1 SEHNR and CDR2 FQNEAQ come from the germline V gene (reference sequence). The V segment lost 4 bases and the J segment 2 bases; nucleotides outside the gene matches: 8.

The chain's CDR3 is CASSEWTEQFF. CDR3 in DNA: TGTGCCAGCAGTGAATGGACTGAGCAGTTCTTC. The chain is built from TRBV6-1 and TRBJ2-1; D not certain. Germline assignment: CDR1 MNHNS and CDR2 SASEGT. The V end was cut by 2 bases, the J end by 9 bases, with 5 bases between. The CDR3 runs 11 residues.

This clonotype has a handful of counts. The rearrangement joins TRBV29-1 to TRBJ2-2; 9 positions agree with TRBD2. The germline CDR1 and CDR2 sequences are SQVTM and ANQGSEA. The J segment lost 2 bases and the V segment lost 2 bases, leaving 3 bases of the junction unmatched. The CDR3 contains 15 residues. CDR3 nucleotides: TGCAGCGTTGAATTAGCGGGAGATAACACCGGGGAGCTGTTTTTT. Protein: CSVELAGDNTGELFF.

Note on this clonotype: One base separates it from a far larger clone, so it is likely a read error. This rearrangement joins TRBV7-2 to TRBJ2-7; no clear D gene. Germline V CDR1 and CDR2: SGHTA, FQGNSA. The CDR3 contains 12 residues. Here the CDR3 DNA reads TGTGCCTGCAGCCTTAGCTCCTACGAGCAGTACTTC. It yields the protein CACSLSSYEQYF.